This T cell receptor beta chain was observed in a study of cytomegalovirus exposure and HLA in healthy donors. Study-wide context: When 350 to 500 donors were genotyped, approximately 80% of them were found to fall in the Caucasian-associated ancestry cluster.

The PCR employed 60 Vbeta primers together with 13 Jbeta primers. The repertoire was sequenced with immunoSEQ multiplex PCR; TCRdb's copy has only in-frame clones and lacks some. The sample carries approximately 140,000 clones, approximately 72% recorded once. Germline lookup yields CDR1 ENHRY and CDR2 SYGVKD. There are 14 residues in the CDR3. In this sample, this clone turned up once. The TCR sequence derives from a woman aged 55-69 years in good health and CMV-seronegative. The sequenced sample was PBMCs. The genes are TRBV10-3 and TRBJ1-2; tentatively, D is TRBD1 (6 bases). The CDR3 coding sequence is TGTGTGGCGGGGGGCTCCCGAAATTCGCATGGCTACACCTTC. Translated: CVAGGSRNSHGYTF.